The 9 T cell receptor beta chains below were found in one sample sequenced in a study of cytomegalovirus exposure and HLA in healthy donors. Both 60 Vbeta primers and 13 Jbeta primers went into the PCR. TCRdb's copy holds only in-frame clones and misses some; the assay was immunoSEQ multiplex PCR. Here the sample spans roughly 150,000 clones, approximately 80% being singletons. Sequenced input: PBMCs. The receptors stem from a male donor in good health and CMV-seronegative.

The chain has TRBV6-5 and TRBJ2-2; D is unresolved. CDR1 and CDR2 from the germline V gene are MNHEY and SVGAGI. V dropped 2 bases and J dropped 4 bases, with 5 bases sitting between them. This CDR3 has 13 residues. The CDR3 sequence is CASSYVATGELFF. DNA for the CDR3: TGTGCCAGCAGTTACGTAGCCACCGGGGAGCTGTTTTTT.

The CDR3 bases are TGTGCCAGCAGTTACTCGACAGGGGGGCCCTACGAGCAGTACTTC. It yields the protein CASSYSTGGPYEQYF. The chain has TRBV6-5 and TRBJ2-7, with 9 bases identical to TRBD1. The V segment lost 0 bases and the J segment 2 bases; nucleotides outside the gene matches: 2. The CDR3 is made up of 15 amino acids. Germline CDR1 and CDR2: MNHEY and SVGAGI.

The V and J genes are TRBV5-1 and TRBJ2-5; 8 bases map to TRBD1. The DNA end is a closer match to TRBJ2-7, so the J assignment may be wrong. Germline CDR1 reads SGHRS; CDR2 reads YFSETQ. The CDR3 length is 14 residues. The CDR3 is CASSSGQGTSEQYF. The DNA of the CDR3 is TGCGCCAGCAGCTCCGGACAGGGTACCTCCGAGCAGTACTTC.

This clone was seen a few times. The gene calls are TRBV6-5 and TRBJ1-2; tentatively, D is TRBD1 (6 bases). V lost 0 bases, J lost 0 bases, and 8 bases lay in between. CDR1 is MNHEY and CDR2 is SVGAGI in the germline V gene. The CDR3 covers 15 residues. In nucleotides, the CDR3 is TGTGCCAGCAGTTACTCCGGACAGACTAACTATGGCTACACCTTC. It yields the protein CASSYSGQTNYGYTF.

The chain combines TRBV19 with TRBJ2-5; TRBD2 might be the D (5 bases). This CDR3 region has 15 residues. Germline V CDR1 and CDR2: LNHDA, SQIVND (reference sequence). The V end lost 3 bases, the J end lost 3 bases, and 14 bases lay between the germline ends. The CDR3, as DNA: TGTGCCAGTAGTATGAGAGGGCTAACGGAAGAGACCCAGTACTTC. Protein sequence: CASSMRGLTEETQYF.

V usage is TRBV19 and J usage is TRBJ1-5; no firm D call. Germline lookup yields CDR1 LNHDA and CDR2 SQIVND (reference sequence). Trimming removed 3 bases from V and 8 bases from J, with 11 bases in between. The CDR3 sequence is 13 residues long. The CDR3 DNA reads TGTGCCAGTAGTATGAGCGTAGTCGAGCCCCAGCATTTT. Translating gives CASSMSVVEPQHF. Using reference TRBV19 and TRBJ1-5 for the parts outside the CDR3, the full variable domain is DGGITQSPKYLFRKEGQNVTLSCEQNLNHDAMYWYRQDPGQGLRLIYYSQIVNDFQKGDIAEGYSVSREKKESFPLTVTSAQKNPTAFYLCASSMSVVEPQHFGDGTRLSIL.

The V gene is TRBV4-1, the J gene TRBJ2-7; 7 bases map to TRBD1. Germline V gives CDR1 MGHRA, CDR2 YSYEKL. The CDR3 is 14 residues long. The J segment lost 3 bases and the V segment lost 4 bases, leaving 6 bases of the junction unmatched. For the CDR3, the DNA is TGCGCCAGCAGCCCATCGACAGGGTACTACGAGCAGTACTTC. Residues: CASSPSTGYYEQYF.

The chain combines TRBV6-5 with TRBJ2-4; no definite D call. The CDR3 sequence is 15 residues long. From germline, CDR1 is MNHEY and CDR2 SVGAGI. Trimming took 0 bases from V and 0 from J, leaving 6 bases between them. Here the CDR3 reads CASSYSSIAKNIQYF. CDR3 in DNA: TGTGCCAGCAGTTACTCGTCTATAGCCAAAAACATTCAGTACTTC.

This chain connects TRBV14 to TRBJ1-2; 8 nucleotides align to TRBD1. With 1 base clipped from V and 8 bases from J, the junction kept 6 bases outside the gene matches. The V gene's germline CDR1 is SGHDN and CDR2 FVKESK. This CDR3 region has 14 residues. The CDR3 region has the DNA TGTGCCAGCAGCCAAGCAGGGGGCAATGGGGGCTACACCTTC. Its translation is CASSQAGGNGGYTF. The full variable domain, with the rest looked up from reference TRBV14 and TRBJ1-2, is EAGVTQFPSHSVIEKGQTVTLRCDPISGHDNLYWYRRVMGKEIKFLLHFVKESKQDESGMPNNRFLAERTGGTYSTLKVQPAELEDSGVYFCASSQAGGNGGYTFGSGTRLTVV.